The T cell receptor (beta chain) under discussion was sequenced for a study of post-analysis software for immune sequencing data. Whole-study findings and limits: Samples from one preparation batch, clustered by F measure, grouped strongly together. For normalized Chao1 diversity, multiple sclerosis patients scored significantly lower than controls did.

Note on this clonotype: Its target is not known.

Unique molecular identifiers were carried by the TCR beta cDNA libraries. TCRdb called the PCR reads again in MiXCR, with one record for every CDR3 protein. The data show about 820,000 distinct CDR3 sequences, roughly 58% seen once. The TCR was taken from a girl between 10 and 17 years old with multiple sclerosis. Specimen: blood.

The CDR3 loop is CASSLLPPDRGSTYGYTF. The CDR3 DNA reads TGTGCCAGCAGTTTGCTGCCTCCCGACAGGGGCTCTACCTATGGCTACACCTTC. The chain joins TRBV27 to TRBJ1-2; 8 bases match TRBD1. This CDR3 region has 18 residues. Germline V gene sequence: CDR1 MNHEY, CDR2 SMNVEV (reference sequence). Trimming took 3 bases from V and 4 from J; bases not matched to a gene: 16.